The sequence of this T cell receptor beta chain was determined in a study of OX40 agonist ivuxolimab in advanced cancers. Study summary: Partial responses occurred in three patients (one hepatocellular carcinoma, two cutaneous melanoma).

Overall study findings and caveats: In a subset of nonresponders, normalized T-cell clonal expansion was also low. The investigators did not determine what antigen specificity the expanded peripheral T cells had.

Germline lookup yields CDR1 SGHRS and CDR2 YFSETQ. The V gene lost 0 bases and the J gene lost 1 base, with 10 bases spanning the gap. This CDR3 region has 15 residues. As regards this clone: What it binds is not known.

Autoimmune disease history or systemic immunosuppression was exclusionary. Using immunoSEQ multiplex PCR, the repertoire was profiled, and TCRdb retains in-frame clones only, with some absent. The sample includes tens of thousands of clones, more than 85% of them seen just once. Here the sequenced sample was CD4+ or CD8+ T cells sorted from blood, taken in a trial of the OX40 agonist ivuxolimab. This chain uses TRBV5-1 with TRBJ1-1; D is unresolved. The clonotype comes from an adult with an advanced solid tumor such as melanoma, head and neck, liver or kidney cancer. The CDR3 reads CASSLGPLRNTEAFF. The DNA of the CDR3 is TGCGCCAGCAGCTTGGGCCCCCTCCGGAACACTGAAGCTTTCTTT.